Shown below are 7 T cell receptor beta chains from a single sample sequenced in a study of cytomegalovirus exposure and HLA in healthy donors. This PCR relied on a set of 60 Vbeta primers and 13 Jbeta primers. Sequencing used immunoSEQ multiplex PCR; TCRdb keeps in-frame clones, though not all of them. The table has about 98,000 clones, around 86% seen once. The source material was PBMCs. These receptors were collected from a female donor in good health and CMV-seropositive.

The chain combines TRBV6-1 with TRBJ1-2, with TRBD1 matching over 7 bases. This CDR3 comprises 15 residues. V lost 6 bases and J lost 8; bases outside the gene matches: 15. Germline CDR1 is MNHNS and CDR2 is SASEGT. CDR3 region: CASRDSGQARMGYTF. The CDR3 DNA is TGTGCCAGCAGAGATTCCGGACAGGCTAGGATGGGCTACACCTTC.

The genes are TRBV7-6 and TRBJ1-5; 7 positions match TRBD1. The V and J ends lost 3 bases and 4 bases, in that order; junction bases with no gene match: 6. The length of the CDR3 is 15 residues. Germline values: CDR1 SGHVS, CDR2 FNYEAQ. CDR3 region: CASSLRTGENQPQHF. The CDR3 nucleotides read TGTGCCAGCAGCTTGCGAACAGGGGAGAATCAGCCCCAGCATTTT.

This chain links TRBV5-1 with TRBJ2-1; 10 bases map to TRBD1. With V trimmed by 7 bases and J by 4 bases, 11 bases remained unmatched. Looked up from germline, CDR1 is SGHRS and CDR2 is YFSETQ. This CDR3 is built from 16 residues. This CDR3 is CASFHSGTGAYNEQFF. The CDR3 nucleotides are TGCGCCAGCTTTCACTCCGGGACAGGGGCATACAATGAGCAGTTCTTC.

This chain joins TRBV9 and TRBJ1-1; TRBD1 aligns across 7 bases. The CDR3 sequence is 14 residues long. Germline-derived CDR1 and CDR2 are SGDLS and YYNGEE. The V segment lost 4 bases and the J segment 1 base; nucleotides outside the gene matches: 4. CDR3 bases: TGTGCCAGCAGCATGGGACAGCCGAACACTGAAGCTTTCTTT. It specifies CASSMGQPNTEAFF.

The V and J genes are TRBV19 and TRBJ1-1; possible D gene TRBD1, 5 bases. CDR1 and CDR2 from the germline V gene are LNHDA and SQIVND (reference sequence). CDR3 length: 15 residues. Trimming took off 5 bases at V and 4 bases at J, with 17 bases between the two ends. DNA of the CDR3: TGTGCCAGTAGTTCCCCAGACAGATGGGCCACTGAAGCTTTCTTT. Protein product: CASSSPDRWATEAFF.

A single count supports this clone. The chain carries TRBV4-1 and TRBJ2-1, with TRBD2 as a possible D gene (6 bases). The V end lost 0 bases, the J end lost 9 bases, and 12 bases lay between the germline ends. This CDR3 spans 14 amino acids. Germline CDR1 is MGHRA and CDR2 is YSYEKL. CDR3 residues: CASSQDLGEAEQFF. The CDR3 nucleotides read TGCGCCAGCAGCCAAGATTTGGGGGAGGCTGAGCAGTTCTTC.

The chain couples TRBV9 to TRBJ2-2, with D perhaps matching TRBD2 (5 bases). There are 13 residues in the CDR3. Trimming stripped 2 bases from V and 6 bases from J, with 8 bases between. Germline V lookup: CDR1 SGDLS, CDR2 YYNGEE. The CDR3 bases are TGTGCCAGCAGCGTCGGGAATCCCGGGGAGCTGTTTTTT. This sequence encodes CASSVGNPGELFF. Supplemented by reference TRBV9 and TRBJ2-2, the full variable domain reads DSGVTQTPKHLITATGQRVTLRCSPRSGDLSVYWYQQSLDQGLQFLIQYYNGEERAKGNILERFSAQQFPDLHSELNLSSLELGDSALYFCASSVGNPGELFFGEGSRLTVL.